These 21 T cell receptor beta chains came from one sample sequenced in a study of low-dose radiotherapy and immunotherapy resistance in tumors. Time point in this sample: after trial treatment. Treatment indicated: LDRT plus nivolumab, ipilimumab, low-dose cyclophosphamide and aspirin (RACIN trial). Both TCRalpha and TCRbeta chains were reverse transcribed with V-gene-specific primers. TCR amplification involved about 20 PCR cycles with a constant-region primer and V-primer adapter. Each CDR3 protein gets one entry after TCRdb re-called the reads with MiXCR. The table has tens of thousands of distinct CDR3 sequences, around a sixth seen once. Sequenced here: PBMCs, sampled after low-dose radiotherapy plus immunotherapy. These receptors all stem from a male donor with prostate cancer.

This clonotype was counted at least ten times. The chain carries TRBV7-9 and TRBJ2-2; no definite D call. The V gene's germline CDR1 is SEHNR and CDR2 FQNEAQ (reference sequence). V lost 0 bases to trimming and J lost 0 bases, with 5 bases between them. The CDR3 is 15 residues long. The CDR3 loop reads CASSLAPTNTGELFF. The CDR3 DNA is TGTGCCAGCAGCTTAGCGCCCACGAACACCGGGGAGCTGTTTTTT.

This rearrangement joins TRBV9 to TRBJ2-1, with 10 bases identical to TRBD2. The germline gives CDR1 SGDLS, CDR2 YYNGEE. Losses at the gene ends were 0 bases for V and 5 bases for J; bases not matched to a gene: 8. The CDR3 covers 17 residues. This CDR3 is CASSVVASGSVNNEQFF. CDR3 DNA sequence: TGTGCCAGCAGCGTAGTCGCTAGCGGGAGTGTCAACAATGAGCAGTTCTTC.

There are many counts of this clonotype. The chain recombines TRBV7-2 with TRBJ2-1; D might be TRBD2 (6 bases). The CDR3 is made up of 15 amino acids. CDR1 and CDR2 from the germline V gene are SGHTA and FQGNSA. Trimming cost V 5 bases and J 0 bases, with 11 bases left between them. CDR3 in DNA: TGTGCCAGCAGCAGGGACTCCCGCTCCTACAATGAGCAGTTCTTC. This gives the protein CASSRDSRSYNEQFF.

At least ten counts were recorded for this clonotype. The chain's CDR3 is CASSYSGGAGDTIYF. DNA of the CDR3: TGTGCCAGCAGTTACTCGGGGGGGGCTGGGGACACCATATATTTT. The V call is TRBV6-5, the J call TRBJ1-3; D possibly corresponds to TRBD1 (6 bases). Deletions cut 0 bases from V and 8 bases from J, with 14 bases between. The CDR3 length is 15 residues. The germline V gene has CDR1 MNHEY and CDR2 SVGAGI.

The sample holds many counts of this clonotype. The rearrangement links TRBV29-1 to TRBJ1-1; no firm D call. The CDR3 loop spans 12 amino acids. The V and J ends lost 2 bases and 7 bases respectively, with 11 bases between them. Germline V CDR1 and CDR2: SQVTM, ANQGSEA. This CDR3 is CSVEPPPGEAFF. Written as DNA, the CDR3 is TGCAGCGTTGAACCTCCCCCAGGTGAAGCTTTCTTT.

This clonotype was seen at least ten times. The chain recombines TRBV28 with TRBJ2-1; D remains ambiguous. V lost 6 bases and J 6 bases, leaving 6 bases between the germline ends. The CDR3 has 11 amino acids. CDR1 and CDR2 from the germline V gene are MDHEN and SYDVKM. The CDR3, as DNA: TGTGCCAGCAGCTTAACCAATGAGCAGTTCTTC. As protein: CASSLTNEQFF.

The chain uses TRBV12-3 or TRBV12-4 and TRBJ2-7; 9 bases fit TRBD1. With V trimmed by 4 bases and J by 5 bases, 9 bases remained unmatched. This CDR3 contains 15 residues. DNA of the CDR3: TGTGCCAGCAGTTCCCAACAGGGGGCCCTGAACGAGCAGTACTTC. It yields the protein CASSSQQGALNEQYF.

This clonotype was seen many times. The gene calls are TRBV19 and TRBJ2-7; TRBD2 aligns across 10 bases. CDR1 is LNHDA, CDR2 SQIVND, per germline (reference sequence). The CDR3 has 15 amino acids. V trimming: 5 bases; J trimming: 0 bases; junction bases outside the gene matches: 4. The CDR3 spells CASSALAGVSYEQYF. DNA for the CDR3: TGTGCCAGTAGTGCGCTAGCGGGAGTCTCCTACGAGCAGTACTTC. Using reference TRBV19 and TRBJ2-7 for the parts outside the CDR3, the full variable domain is DGGITQSPKYLFRKEGQNVTLSCEQNLNHDAMYWYRQDPGQGLRLIYYSQIVNDFQKGDIAEGYSVSREKKESFPLTVTSAQKNPTAFYLCASSALAGVSYEQYFGPGTRLTVT.

With regard to this clonotype: A much more abundant neighbour one base away suggests this may be a read error. This chain connects TRBV5-1 to TRBJ2-6, with D maybe TRBD2 (6 bases). The CDR3 totals 17 residues. Germline V gene sequence: CDR1 SGHRS, CDR2 YFSETQ. The CDR3: CASSLVGAGTGANILTF. The CDR3 nucleotides read TGTGCCAGCAGCTTAGTTGGGGCAGGGACTGGGGCCAACATCCTGACTTTC.

This clonotype was detected ten times or more. CDR3 region: CASSQGYGLAQETQYF. CDR3 in DNA: TGCGCCAGCAGCCAAGGGTACGGACTAGCGCAAGAGACCCAGTACTTC. The V call is TRBV4-3, the J call TRBJ2-5; TRBD2 aligns across 9 bases. This CDR3 comprises 16 residues. Per the germline V gene, CDR1 is LGHNA and CDR2 is YSLEER. With V trimmed by 1 base and J by 2 bases, 5 bases remained unmatched.

The chain is built from TRBV28 and TRBJ1-5, with D hard to call. V was pared by 6 bases and J by 0 bases, with 6 bases between. Per germline, CDR1 MDHEN and CDR2 SYDVKM. The CDR3 is 13 amino acids. The CDR3 region is CASSAYSNQPQHF. The CDR3 bases are TGTGCCAGCAGCGCTTATAGCAATCAGCCCCAGCATTTT.

In its sample, this clonotype was seen many times. The rearrangement joins TRBV5-5 to TRBJ2-1, with TRBD2 matching over 9 bases. The CDR3 runs 15 residues. Germline V CDR1 and CDR2: SGHKS, YYEKEE (reference sequence). V lost 4 bases and J lost 4; bases outside the gene matches: 6. CDR3 sequence reads: CASSAGGTLYNEQFF. In DNA, the CDR3 is TGTGCCAGCAGCGCGGGAGGGACACTGTACAATGAGCAGTTCTTC. Together with reference TRBV5-5 and TRBJ2-1, the CDR3 gives the full variable domain: DAGVTQSPTHLIKTRGQQVTLRCSPISGHKSVSWYQQVLGQGPQFIFQYYEKEERGRGNFPDRFSARQFPNYSSELNVNALLLGDSALYLCASSAGGTLYNEQFFGPGTRLTVL.

This clonotype was detected many times. V usage is TRBV21-1 and J usage is TRBJ2-7. TRBV21-1 is a pseudogene. This CDR3 has 14 amino acids. In DNA, the CDR3 is TGTGCCAGCAGCAAAAGAACGGACGCCTACGAGCAGTACTTC. Encoded protein: CASSKRTDAYEQYF.

The table lists this clonotype with many counts. V is TRBV7-2 and J is TRBJ2-3; 12 bases fit TRBD2. This CDR3 contains 16 residues. The V gene end was trimmed by 5 bases and the J gene end by 8 bases; junction bases not matched to a gene: 11. Germline V gene data show CDR1 as SGHTA and CDR2 as FQGNSA. The CDR3 is CASSLPLAGGRGTQYF. CDR3 in DNA: TGTGCCAGCAGCCTCCCTCTAGCGGGGGGGAGGGGTACGCAGTATTTT.

With regard to this clonotype: This probably arose from a read error, given a far larger clone one base away. The chain links TRBV7-2 to TRBJ2-1; D is unresolved. This CDR3 comprises 12 residues. V lost 3 bases and J lost 10, with 10 bases in between. Germline-derived CDR1 and CDR2 are SGHTA and FQGNSA. The CDR3 DNA follows: TGTGCCAGCAGCTTCGACGGCTACGAGCAGTTCTTC. Encoded protein: CASSFDGYEQFF.

The gene calls are TRBV6-2 or TRBV6-3 and TRBJ2-1; tentative D call: TRBD2 (6 bases). V was trimmed by 4 bases and J by 0 bases, leaving 16 bases between them. CDR1 is MNHEY and CDR2 is SVGEGT in the germline V gene. The CDR3 is made up of 17 amino acids. CDR3 bases: TGTGCCAGCAGTTTAGTATCCGGGACTCCCTCCTACAATGAGCAGTTCTTC. Translated: CASSLVSGTPSYNEQFF.

This clonotype was seen just once. A much larger clonotype is one base distant, so this may be a read error. The rearrangement uses TRBV7-9 and TRBJ2-3; D not certain. This CDR3 region has 13 residues. Germline-derived CDR1 and CDR2 are SEHNR and FQNEAQ (reference sequence). The CDR3, as DNA: TGTCCCAGCAGGACGGCTAACCTTGATACGCAGTATTTT. The encoded protein is CPSRTANLDTQYF.

This clonotype has at least ten counts. The rearrangement links TRBV7-9 to TRBJ2-1, with 8 bases aligning to TRBD2. The length of the CDR3 is 18 residues. V lost 0 bases and J lost 4; bases outside the gene matches: 11. Germline V gene sequence: CDR1 SEHNR, CDR2 FQNEAQ (reference sequence). The CDR3 here is CASSLAGGSGSLYNEQFF. CDR3 coding DNA: TGTGCCAGCAGCTTAGCGGGGGGAAGCGGGAGTCTATACAATGAGCAGTTCTTC.

This clonotype was counted ten times or more. The rearrangement joins TRBV12-3 or TRBV12-4 to TRBJ2-6, with D unclear. The CDR3 loop spans 16 amino acids. The V end was cut by 6 bases, the J end by 2 bases, with 14 bases between. CDR3 region: CASRGRTEAGANVLTF. CDR3 DNA: TGTGCCAGCAGGGGAAGAACAGAGGCTGGGGCCAACGTCCTGACTTTC.

About this clonotype itself: A far larger clone is one base from this, pointing to a likely read error. The chain joins TRBV7-9 to TRBJ2-2; D unresolved. Germline CDR1 and CDR2: SEHNR and FQNEAQ (reference sequence). This CDR3 is built from 16 residues. CDR3 region: CVSSPDPTLRTGELFF. The CDR3 bases are TGTGTCAGCAGCCCGGATCCTACCCTGAGAACCGGGGAGCTGTTTTTT.

This clonotype was detected many times. The chain couples TRBV4-1 to TRBJ2-3; D remains unclear. The CDR3 covers 16 residues. CDR1 is MGHRA, CDR2 YSYEKL, per germline. V gave up 8 bases and J gave up 0 bases, with 18 bases separating them. The CDR3 coding sequence is TGCGCCAGCCGGCGATTGGGCCAGATGAGCACAGATACGCAGTATTTT. Amino acid sequence: CASRRLGQMSTDTQYF.